Below are 29 T cell receptor beta chains sequenced from a single sample in a study of T cell responses to AZD1222 COVID-19 vaccine. Some clones are missing from TCRdb's copy, which holds only in-frame ones; the method was immunoSEQ multiplex PCR. The sample holds 150,000 or so clones, 70% to 90% seen once. The starting material was peripheral blood, obtained on day 0 of AZD1222 vaccination. Receptors were obtained from an adult in good health.

This clone has more than one count but fewer than ten. The V and J genes are TRBV14 and TRBJ1-3; maybe TRBD1 (6 bases). The germline CDR1 and CDR2 sequences are SGHDN and FVKESK. V was shortened by 8 bases and J by 4 bases, with 6 bases between the two germline ends. The CDR3 contains 11 residues. Written as DNA, the CDR3 is TGTGCCAGCGACAGGGGAAACACCATATATTTT. Protein product: CASDRGNTIYF.

This clone has only one observation. This chain uses TRBV19 with TRBJ1-4; 7 nucleotides align to TRBD1. Germline CDR1 LNHDA, CDR2 SQIVND (reference sequence). Germline trimming cut 4 bases from V and 0 bases from J; bases unmatched to any gene: 2. This CDR3 contains 15 residues. The DNA of the CDR3 is TGTGCCAGTAGTACTGGGACAGCAACTAATGAAAAACTGTTTTTT. Translation gives CASSTGTATNEKLFF.

The chain has TRBV3-1 (or the pseudogene TRBV3-2) and TRBJ2-7; TRBD2 agrees at 7 bases. CDR1 LGHDT and CDR2 YNNKEL come from the germline V gene (reference sequence). The CDR3 is 12 residues long. Germline trimming cut 4 bases from V and 4 bases from J; bases unmatched to any gene: 1. The CDR3: CASSPGGYEQYF. For the CDR3, the DNA is TGTGCCAGCAGCCCGGGGGGATACGAGCAGTACTTC.

The chain carries TRBV18 and TRBJ2-3, with TRBD2 identical over 7 bases. Germline values: CDR1 KGHSH, CDR2 LQKENI. The CDR3 contains 15 residues. V gave up 4 bases and J gave up 2 bases; unmatched junction bases: 6. The CDR3 DNA is TGTGCCAGCTCACGCGTGGGGAGGGCCACAGATACGCAGTATTTT. Translated, it gives CASSRVGRATDTQYF.

This clone was detected only once. The chain links TRBV3-1 (or the pseudogene TRBV3-2) to TRBJ2-1; 12 positions match TRBD2. CDR1 is LGHDT and CDR2 is YNNKEL in the germline V gene (reference sequence). CDR3 length equals 20 residues. V trimming: 4 bases; J trimming: 6 bases; junction bases outside the gene matches: 19. CDR3 sequence: CASSLPGRLAGVRGGNEQFF. The CDR3 DNA is TGTGCCAGCAGCCTCCCTGGGCGACTAGCGGGGGTTCGGGGTGGCAATGAGCAGTTCTTC.

The CDR3 region has the DNA TGTGCCAGCAGTCCTTCTAGCGGGGGGAGGAACACAGATACGCAGTATTTT. Protein product: CASSPSSGGRNTDTQYF. The chain has TRBV2 and TRBJ2-3; 11 bases are a match to TRBD2. The germline gives CDR1 SNHLY, CDR2 FYNNEI. Germline trimming cut 5 bases from V and 2 bases from J; bases unmatched to any gene: 9. The CDR3 length is 17 residues.

This chain connects TRBV10-1 to TRBJ2-7; D call uncertain. The germline V and J ends were trimmed by 3 bases and 1 base, with 4 bases remaining between them. The CDR3 loop spans 12 amino acids. Germline assignment: CDR1 WNHNN and CDR2 SYGVQD (reference sequence). The chain's CDR3 is CASSEGSYEQYF. The DNA of the CDR3 is TGCGCCAGCAGTGAAGGGTCCTACGAGCAGTACTTC.

J is TRBJ2-7 and V is TRBV27, with D perhaps TRBD1 (6 bases). The CDR3 consists of 14 residues. V gave up 5 bases and J gave up 6 bases, with 17 bases separating them. Germline V gene sequence: CDR1 MNHEY, CDR2 SMNVEV (reference sequence). CDR3 nucleotide sequence: TGTGCCAGCAGTGAGACCGGACAGTACGGCGAGCAGTACTTC. Protein: CASSETGQYGEQYF.

The rearrangement uses TRBV28 and TRBJ2-7; D perhaps matches TRBD1 (6 bases). This CDR3 has 17 residues. Trimming cost V 8 bases and J 0 bases, with 23 bases left between them. Germline V gives CDR1 MDHEN, CDR2 SYDVKM. The chain's CDR3 is CASRPGQNRLFSYEQYF. The CDR3 DNA is TGTGCCAGCCGACCAGGACAGAATCGCCTCTTCTCCTACGAGCAGTACTTC.

The chain uses TRBV6-5 and TRBJ1-1, with D perhaps matching TRBD1 (5 bases). CDR1 is MNHEY, CDR2 SVGAGI, per germline. Trimming cost V 5 bases and J 12 bases, with 19 bases left between them. This CDR3 comprises 13 residues. The CDR3, as DNA: TGTGCCAGCAGTCCGGATTATCGGGACGTAACTTTCTTT. It encodes CASSPDYRDVTFF.

Only one count was recorded for this clone. V and J are TRBV7-9 and TRBJ2-7, with a possible D match to TRBD1 (5 bases). Germline assignment: CDR1 SEHNR and CDR2 FQNEAQ (reference sequence). The CDR3 loop spans 14 amino acids. V was shortened by 2 bases and J by 5 bases, with 13 bases between the two germline ends. The CDR3 sequence is CASSLPLGHNEQYF. In nucleotides, the CDR3 is TGTGCCAGCAGCTTACCCTTGGGGCACAACGAGCAGTACTTC.

This chain connects TRBV2 to TRBJ2-7, with 10 bases identical to TRBD2. Trimming at V came to 6 bases and at J to 2 bases, leaving 4 bases not matched to a gene. CDR1 and CDR2 from the germline V gene are SNHLY and FYNNEI. The CDR3 covers 14 residues. This chain's CDR3 is CASSRLAGAYEQYF. In DNA, the CDR3 is TGTGCCAGCAGCCGCCTAGCGGGAGCCTACGAGCAGTACTTC. The whole variable domain, filled in from reference TRBV2 and TRBJ2-7, reads EPEVTQTPSHQVTQMGQEVILRCVPISNHLYFYWYRQILGQKVEFLVSFYNNEISEKSEIFDDQFSVERPDGSNFTLKIRSTKLEDSAMYFCASSRLAGAYEQYFGPGTRLTVT.

The chain carries TRBV24-1 and TRBJ2-3, with D hard to call. In germline, CDR1 is KGHDR, CDR2 SFDVKD. There are 13 residues in the CDR3. V was clipped by 6 bases and J by 1 base, with 7 bases between them. The CDR3 DNA sequence: TGTGCCACCAGTCGATCGGGCACAGATACGCAGTATTTT. This gives the protein CATSRSGTDTQYF.

The chain is built from TRBV29-1 and TRBJ2-4; 7 positions match TRBD2. Germline V gene data show CDR1 as SQVTM and CDR2 as ANQGSEA. This CDR3 is built from 12 residues. V shed 6 bases and J 8 bases; nucleotides not matched to a gene: 7. Here the CDR3 reads CSVLPGGDIQYF. CDR3 DNA: TGCAGCGTCCTCCCGGGAGGCGACATTCAGTACTTC.

This clone appeared a single time. The V call is TRBV3-1 (or the pseudogene TRBV3-2), the J call TRBJ2-7; D call uncertain. CDR1 LGHDT and CDR2 YNNKEL come from the germline V gene (reference sequence). V lost 2 bases to trimming and J lost 3 bases, with 5 bases between them. The CDR3 loop spans 12 amino acids. The CDR3 here is CASSQIGYEQYF. The CDR3, as DNA: TGTGCCAGCAGCCAAATAGGCTACGAGCAGTACTTC.

The chain employs TRBV18 and TRBJ1-2, with 7 bases that match TRBD1. The V gene end was trimmed by 6 bases and the J gene end by 6 bases; junction bases not matched to a gene: 13. Germline V gene data show CDR1 as KGHSH and CDR2 as LQKENI. The CDR3 is 15 amino acids. The CDR3 region is CASSPSAARGDGYTF. As DNA, the CDR3 is TGTGCCAGCTCCCCCTCCGCGGCCAGGGGGGATGGCTACACCTTC.

The rearrangement uses TRBV28 and TRBJ2-7; TRBD1 or TRBD2 may be the D gene (5 bases each). This CDR3 comprises 14 residues. V gave up 6 bases and J gave up 4 bases, with 16 bases separating them. From germline, CDR1 is MDHEN and CDR2 SYDVKM. The CDR3 bases are TGTGCCAGCAGCCCCTACCGGGACGAATACGAGCAGTACTTC. Amino acid sequence: CASSPYRDEYEQYF.

The chain has TRBV28 and TRBJ2-7; D call uncertain. V lost 7 bases and J 5 bases, leaving 30 bases between the germline ends. From germline, CDR1 is MDHEN and CDR2 SYDVKM. The CDR3 has 18 residues. This CDR3 is CASTSPVPRRVGYDEQYF. In DNA, the CDR3 is TGTGCCAGCACCTCGCCCGTCCCTCGGAGAGTCGGTTACGACGAGCAGTACTTC. Looking up the rest from reference TRBV28 and TRBJ2-7 gives the full variable domain: DVKVTQSSRYLVKRTGEKVFLECVQDMDHENMFWYRQDPGLGLRLIYFSYDVKMKEKGDIPEGYSVSREKKERFSLILESASTNQTSMYLCASTSPVPRRVGYDEQYFGPGTRLTVT.

This clone was found a few times. The chain joins TRBV30 to TRBJ1-1; a weak D match, TRBD1 (5 bases). This CDR3 is 13 amino acids long. In germline, CDR1 is GTSNPN, CDR2 SVGIG (reference sequence). V lost 5 bases and J 0 bases, leaving 10 bases between the germline ends. Here the CDR3 DNA reads TGTGCCTGGGACAGAAACTTGAACACTGAAGCTTTCTTT. Its protein is CAWDRNLNTEAFF.

This chain connects TRBV19 to TRBJ1-5; maybe TRBD1 (5 bases). V lost 6 bases to trimming and J lost 3 bases, with 15 bases between them. The germline V gene encodes CDR1 LNHDA and CDR2 SQIVND (reference sequence). CDR3 length equals 15 residues. CDR3 DNA sequence: TGTGCCAGTAGAGAGGGAGGGGCTTTCAATCAGCCCCAGCATTTT. Its protein product is CASREGGAFNQPQHF. Looking up the rest from reference TRBV19 and TRBJ1-5 gives the full variable domain: DGGITQSPKYLFRKEGQNVTLSCEQNLNHDAMYWYRQDPGQGLRLIYYSQIVNDFQKGDIAEGYSVSREKKESFPLTVTSAQKNPTAFYLCASREGGAFNQPQHFGDGTRLSIL.

In this sample, this clone turned up once. The CDR3 DNA reads as TGTGCCAGTACCTCTGGGGGCGCTTCCTACGAGCAGTACTTC. Its translation is CASTSGGASYEQYF. The gene calls are TRBV11-2 and TRBJ2-7, with D possibly being TRBD1 (6 bases). Germline V lookup: CDR1 SGHAT, CDR2 FQNNGV. This CDR3 is built from 14 residues. With 9 bases removed from V and 1 base from J, the gap between germline ends came to 16 bases. Full variable domain (outside the CDR3, taken from reference TRBV11-2 and TRBJ2-7): EAGVAQSPRYKIIEKRQSVAFWCNPISGHATLYWYQQILGQGPKLLIQFQNNGVVDDSQLPKDRFSAERLKGVDSTLKIQPAKLEDSAVYLCASTSGGASYEQYFGPGTRLTVT.

The CDR3 DNA follows: TGTGCCAGCTCACCAATCCGCAGGGCCACAACTAATGAAAAACTGTTTTTT. Encoded protein: CASSPIRRATTNEKLFF. The chain has TRBV18 and TRBJ1-4, with D possibly TRBD1 on 5 matching bases. The V end lost 2 bases, the J end lost 0 bases, and 13 bases lay between the germline ends. The CDR3 is 17 residues long. CDR1 KGHSH and CDR2 LQKENI come from the germline V gene.

V and J are TRBV28 and TRBJ1-2; 8 bases are shared with TRBD1. With 6 bases clipped from V and 2 bases from J, the junction kept 11 bases outside the gene matches. The germline V gene encodes CDR1 MDHEN and CDR2 SYDVKM. The CDR3 runs to 16 residues. CDR3 DNA sequence: TGTGCCAGCAGAACGGAGGGACAGGCTCTGAACTATGGCTACACCTTC. It codes for CASRTEGQALNYGYTF.

The chain links TRBV3-1 (or the pseudogene TRBV3-2) to TRBJ2-3, with D tentatively TRBD2 (6 bases). The CDR3 length is 13 residues. V gave up 3 bases and J gave up 4 bases, with 8 bases separating them. Looked up from germline, CDR1 is LGHDT and CDR2 is YNNKEL (reference sequence). The CDR3 sequence is CASSHTSSDTQYF. DNA for the CDR3: TGTGCCAGCAGCCATACTAGCTCAGATACGCAGTATTTT.

The chain uses TRBV10-1 and TRBJ1-1; TRBD1 aligns across 9 bases. The CDR3 is 14 residues long. The germline V gene encodes CDR1 WNHNN and CDR2 SYGVQD (reference sequence). The V gene end was trimmed by 6 bases and the J gene end by 7 bases; junction bases not matched to a gene: 9. As DNA, the CDR3 is TGCGCCAGCAGGGAGGACAGGGGAGGGGTTGAAGCTTTCTTT. It is translated as CASREDRGGVEAFF.

The chain joins TRBV28 to TRBJ1-5; no reliable D call. This CDR3 has 13 residues. Germline V lookup: CDR1 MDHEN, CDR2 SYDVKM. V lost 6 bases and J lost 1, with 7 bases in between. The CDR3 nucleotides read TGTGCCAGCAGCACCCTGAGCAATCAGCCCCAGCATTTT. It translates to CASSTLSNQPQHF. Looking up the rest from reference TRBV28 and TRBJ1-5 gives the full variable domain: DVKVTQSSRYLVKRTGEKVFLECVQDMDHENMFWYRQDPGLGLRLIYFSYDVKMKEKGDIPEGYSVSREKKERFSLILESASTNQTSMYLCASSTLSNQPQHFGDGTRLSIL.

In its sample, this clone was seen a few times. V usage is TRBV11-2 and J usage is TRBJ2-2; D is unresolved. This CDR3 has 13 amino acids. CDR1 and CDR2 from the germline V gene are SGHAT and FQNNGV. V was shortened by 1 base and J by 4 bases, with 4 bases between the two germline ends. CDR3 in DNA: TGTGCCAGCAGCTTAGTGGGCACCGGGGAGCTGTTTTTT. This gives the protein CASSLVGTGELFF.

As DNA, the CDR3 is TGTGCCAGCAGTGAAGCGCTTAGTCGGCGTTCGGAGACCCAGTACTTC. Translating it yields CASSEALSRRSETQYF. V usage is TRBV2 and J usage is TRBJ2-5; D not certain. V lost 0 bases, J lost 5 bases, and 16 bases lay in between. This CDR3 has 16 residues. CDR1 is SNHLY and CDR2 is FYNNEI in the germline V gene.

The V call is TRBV4-2, the J call TRBJ2-1, with 8 bases lining up with TRBD1. Trimming cost V 1 base and J 3 bases; bases outside gene matches: 5. The length of the CDR3 is 16 residues. CDR1 and CDR2 (germline): LGHNA, YNFKEQ. This CDR3 is CASSQVSGTGYNEQFF. The CDR3 DNA follows: TGTGCCAGCAGCCAAGTTTCCGGGACAGGCTACAATGAGCAGTTCTTC.